A single sample gave rise to the 30 T cell receptor beta chains below, sequenced in a study of human CD8 memory T cell subsets. The TCR beta sequencing libraries came from UMI-labeled 5' RACE. TCRdb re-called the 5' RACE reads; one entry per CDR3 protein, DNA not given. There are 7,000 or so distinct CDR3 sequences in the sample, with approximately 23% held by the top ten. What was sequenced was CD8+ stem-like memory T cells (TSCM and TCM) sorted from PBMCs. Documented subset: stem-like memory CD8 T cells (TSTEM), CCR7+ PD-1- TIGIT-. Receptors were obtained from a human donor in good health.

The chain links TRBV2 to TRBJ1-1. The CDR3 covers 14 residues. CDR1 and CDR2 (germline): SNHLY, FYNNEI. The CDR3 sequence: CASSGGGRDTEAFF.

Measured by frequency, this clonotype is medium-sized. The chain links TRBV28 to TRBJ1-2; absent DNA, TCRdb's TRBD1 call cannot be checked. The germline CDR1 and CDR2 sequences are MDHEN and SYDVKM. There are 16 residues in the CDR3. The CDR3 region is CASSPRQTGQNYGYTF.

Judged by frequency, this clonotype is medium-sized. CDR3 protein: CASRSDPASGYEQYF. The gene calls are TRBV28 and TRBJ2-7; lacking DNA, the TRBD2 call made by TCRdb goes unchecked. The CDR3 is 15 residues long. Germline loops: CDR1 MDHEN, CDR2 SYDVKM.

The CDR3 region is CASRRVNTGELFF. The chain couples TRBV19 to TRBJ2-2. The CDR3 consists of 13 residues. The germline V gene has CDR1 LNHDA and CDR2 SQIVND (reference sequence).

This sequence joins TRBV19 and TRBJ2-5. This CDR3 spans 12 amino acids. Germline V lookup: CDR1 LNHDA, CDR2 SQIVND (reference sequence). The CDR3 protein is CASSRWRETQYF.

This sequence joins TRBV2 and TRBJ1-1; TCRdb reports TRBD1, a call that lacks DNA to check it against. The CDR3 contains 16 residues. The germline CDR1 and CDR2 sequences are SNHLY and FYNNEI. Here the CDR3 reads CASTGGTGGEDTEAFF.

The CDR3 is CASSEWDRGYEQYF. V is TRBV6-1 and J is TRBJ2-7; the TCRdb call, TRBD1, lacks DNA for checking. The CDR3 spans 14 residues. Germline CDR1 and CDR2: MNHNS and SASEGT.

The chain is built from TRBV10-1 and TRBJ2-3; TCRdb outputs TRBD2, but without DNA this stays unchecked. Germline values: CDR1 WNHNN, CDR2 SYGVQD (reference sequence). The CDR3 has 16 residues. The CDR3 reads CASSPPAGGDTDTQYF.

The V call is TRBV6-4, the J call TRBJ2-3; TCRdb selects TRBD2, and the lack of DNA leaves this call unchecked. The V gene's germline CDR1 is MRHNA and CDR2 SNTAGT. CDR3 length: 17 residues. CDR3: CASSESGQSRHTDTQYF.

This clonotype counts as medium-sized by frequency. This sequence joins TRBV20-1 and TRBJ2-1; there is no DNA to check the TCRdb D call of TRBD2. The germline gives CDR1 DFQATT, CDR2 SNEGSKA (reference sequence). The CDR3 is made up of 16 amino acids. The CDR3 loop is CSAREVGLAGAYEQFF.

V and J are TRBV27 and TRBJ2-7; TCRdb lists TRBD1, though no DNA is available to test this call. In germline, CDR1 is MNHEY, CDR2 SMNVEV (reference sequence). This CDR3 spans 15 amino acids. CDR3: CASSLSGTGVYEQYF.

J is TRBJ1-1 and V is TRBV7-9; TCRdb's assignment of TRBD1 cannot be checked, as there is no DNA. The CDR3 length is 16 residues. Germline-derived CDR1 and CDR2 are SEHNR and FQNEAQ (reference sequence). CDR3 amino acids: CASSQKVGTLNTEAFF.

In terms of frequency, this clonotype is medium-sized (0.01 to 0.1%). The chain couples TRBV3-1 to TRBJ1-2; the D call from TCRdb, TRBD1, cannot be confirmed without DNA. The CDR3 extends over 14 amino acids. Germline assignment: CDR1 LGHDT and CDR2 YNNKEL (reference sequence). CDR3 sequence: CASSHAGEPDGYTF.

This rearrangement joins TRBV20-1 to TRBJ1-5; the D call from TCRdb, TRBD1, cannot be confirmed without DNA. This CDR3 has 15 residues. Germline CDR1 and CDR2: DFQATT and SNEGSKA (reference sequence). The CDR3 protein is CSARVGAGVGQPQHF.

The V gene is TRBV28, the J gene TRBJ2-5; TCRdb's D gene call, TRBD2, goes unchecked for lack of DNA. Germline CDR1 and CDR2: MDHEN and SYDVKM. The CDR3 loop spans 14 amino acids. CDR3 loop: CASTPGLAGETQYF.

The chain uses TRBV6-1 and TRBJ2-2; no DNA is available, so the TRBD1 call from TCRdb remains unchecked. Germline V gene data show CDR1 as MNHNS and CDR2 as SASEGT. The CDR3 loop spans 15 amino acids. CDR3 sequence: CASSPQRRNTGELFF.

This clonotype counts as medium-sized by frequency. The chain recombines TRBV5-1 with TRBJ2-7. CDR1 SGHRS and CDR2 YFSETQ come from the germline V gene. This CDR3 is built from 12 residues. CDR3 amino acids: CASSSAGVDEYF.

This clonotype is called medium-sized based on its frequency. The CDR3 sequence: CASSLGSKGYQPQHF. The chain carries TRBV28 and TRBJ1-5. CDR1 is MDHEN, CDR2 SYDVKM, per germline. CDR3 length equals 15 residues.

The chain recombines TRBV29-1 with TRBJ2-7; the D gene TCRdb calls, TRBD1, cannot be checked with no DNA. Germline lookup yields CDR1 SQVTM and CDR2 ANQGSEA. The CDR3 loop spans 14 amino acids. CDR3 loop: CSVVVTRGSGEQYF.

The chain couples TRBV7-6 to TRBJ2-7; TCRdb's D gene call, TRBD2, goes unchecked for lack of DNA. This CDR3 comprises 16 residues. Germline V CDR1 and CDR2: SGHVS, FNYEAQ. The CDR3: CASSPGLAGGPVEQYF.

This chain joins TRBV27 and TRBJ2-2. The CDR3 runs to 11 residues. CDR1 and CDR2 (germline): MNHEY, SMNVEV (reference sequence). CDR3 residues: CASSGSGELFF.

Here the CDR3 reads CASSQAGTSPYNEQFF. This chain connects TRBV3-1 to TRBJ2-1; the D gene TCRdb calls, TRBD2, cannot be checked with no DNA. The CDR3 has 16 amino acids. From germline, CDR1 is LGHDT and CDR2 YNNKEL (reference sequence).

V usage is TRBV19 and J usage is TRBJ2-1. CDR1 is LNHDA and CDR2 is SQIVND in the germline V gene (reference sequence). This CDR3 has 13 amino acids. CDR3 sequence: CASSRDPYNEQFF.

The V call is TRBV7-8, the J call TRBJ2-3; with no DNA, the TCRdb D assignment of TRBD2 cannot be verified. There are 14 residues in the CDR3. Per the germline V gene, CDR1 is SGHVS and CDR2 is FQNEAQ. The CDR3 loop is CASSPLAGTDTQYF.

The chain is built from TRBV6-5 and TRBJ2-1; checking the TCRdb D call of TRBD2 is not possible without DNA. The V gene's germline CDR1 is MNHEY and CDR2 SVGAGI. This CDR3 is 15 amino acids long. The CDR3 here is CASSYPTGLYNEQFF.

The chain has TRBV7-9 and TRBJ1-2; TCRdb lists TRBD1, though no DNA is available to test this call. CDR1 is SEHNR and CDR2 is FQNEAQ in the germline V gene (reference sequence). This CDR3 region has 15 residues. CDR3 region: CASSPGFGQGYGYTF. Filled out from reference TRBV7-9 and TRBJ1-2, the complete variable domain reads DTGVSQNPRHKITKRGQNVTFRCDPISEHNRLYWYRQTLGQGPEFLTYFQNEAQLEKSRLLSDRFSAERPKGSFSTLEIQRTEQGDSAMYLCASSPGFGQGYGYTFGSGTRLTVV.

This sequence joins TRBV7-9 and TRBJ2-2; TCRdb's D call of TRBD1 is untestable without DNA. The CDR3 runs to 15 residues. The germline gives CDR1 SEHNR, CDR2 FQNEAQ (reference sequence). CDR3 residues: CASSSTGQGVGELFF. Using reference TRBV7-9 and TRBJ2-2 for the parts outside the CDR3, the full variable domain is DTGVSQNPRHKITKRGQNVTFRCDPISEHNRLYWYRQTLGQGPEFLTYFQNEAQLEKSRLLSDRFSAERPKGSFSTLEIQRTEQGDSAMYLCASSSTGQGVGELFFGEGSRLTVL.

The gene calls are TRBV7-9 and TRBJ2-7. CDR1 is SEHNR, CDR2 FQNEAQ, per germline (reference sequence). This CDR3 has 14 amino acids. The CDR3: CASSLPQLAYEQYF.

This clonotype is deemed medium-sized by its frequency. This rearrangement joins TRBV6-6 to TRBJ2-3. Germline CDR1 reads MNHNY; CDR2 reads SVGAGI (reference sequence). This CDR3 region has 16 residues. CDR3 amino acids: CASSYGFGTSTDTQYF.

The chain has TRBV12-3 or TRBV12-4 and TRBJ2-2; absent DNA, TCRdb's TRBD2 call cannot be checked. This CDR3 region has 16 residues. CDR3 sequence: CASSPDGLVGAGELFF.